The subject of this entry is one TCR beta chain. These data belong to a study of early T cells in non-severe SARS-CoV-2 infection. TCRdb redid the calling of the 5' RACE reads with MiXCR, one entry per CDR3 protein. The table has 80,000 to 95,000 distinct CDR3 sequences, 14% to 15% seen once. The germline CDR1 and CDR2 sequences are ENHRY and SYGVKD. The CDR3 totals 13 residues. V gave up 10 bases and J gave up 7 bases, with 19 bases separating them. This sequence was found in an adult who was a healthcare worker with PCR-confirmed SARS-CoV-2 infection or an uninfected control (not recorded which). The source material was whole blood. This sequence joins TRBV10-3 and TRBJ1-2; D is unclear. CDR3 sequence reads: CATSIGEATGYTF. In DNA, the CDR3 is TGTGCCACTTCTATCGGGGAAGCGACTGGCTACACCTTC.